Many counts were recorded for the clone carrying this T cell receptor (beta chain). TCRdb itself ran the PCR reads through MiXCR, one entry per CDR3 protein. This sample yields more than 70,000 distinct CDR3 sequences, of which about half are seen a single time; about a tenth belongs to the top ten. The sample comes from a study of CDR3 diversity in severe acne. Trimming took 3 bases from V and 9 from J, leaving 8 bases between them. This CDR3 is built from 11 residues. Germline lookup yields CDR1 WSHSY and CDR2 SAAADI. Sequenced: blood. The J gene is TRBJ1-1, the V gene TRBV10-2; D gene ambiguous. The TCR comes from a male donor in good health, serving as a control. Here the CDR3 DNA reads TGCGCCAGCAGTGAAGGAGTTCAAGCTTTCTTT. Amino acids: CASSEGVQAFF.